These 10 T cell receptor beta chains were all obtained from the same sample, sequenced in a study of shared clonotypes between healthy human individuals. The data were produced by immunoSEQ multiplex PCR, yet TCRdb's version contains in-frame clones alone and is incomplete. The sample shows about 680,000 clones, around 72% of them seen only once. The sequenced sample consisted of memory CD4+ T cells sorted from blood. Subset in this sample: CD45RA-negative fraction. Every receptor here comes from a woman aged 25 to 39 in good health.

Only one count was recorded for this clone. The CDR3 bases are TGCAGTGCTACGAGGGAAGATACGCAGTATTTT. This gives the protein CSATREDTQYF. The rearrangement uses TRBV20-1 and TRBJ2-3, with D possibly being TRBD2 (5 bases). CDR3 size: 11 residues. Trimming shortened V by 4 bases and J by 5 bases, and 7 bases separated the two germline ends. Germline V gives CDR1 DFQATT, CDR2 SNEGSKA (reference sequence).

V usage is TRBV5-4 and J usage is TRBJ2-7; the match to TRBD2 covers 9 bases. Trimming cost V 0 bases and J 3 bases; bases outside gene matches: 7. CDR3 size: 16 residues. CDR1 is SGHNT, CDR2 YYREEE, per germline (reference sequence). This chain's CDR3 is CASSLALSSGGYEQYF. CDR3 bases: TGTGCCAGCAGCTTGGCACTGAGTAGCGGGGGCTACGAGCAGTACTTC.

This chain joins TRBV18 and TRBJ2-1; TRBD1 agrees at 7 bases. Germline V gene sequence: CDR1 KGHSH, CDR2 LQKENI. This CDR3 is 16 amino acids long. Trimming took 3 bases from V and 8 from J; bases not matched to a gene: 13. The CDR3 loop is CASSPVRGQLSDEQFF. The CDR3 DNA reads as TGTGCCAGCTCACCGGTTAGGGGACAGCTCAGCGATGAGCAGTTCTTC.

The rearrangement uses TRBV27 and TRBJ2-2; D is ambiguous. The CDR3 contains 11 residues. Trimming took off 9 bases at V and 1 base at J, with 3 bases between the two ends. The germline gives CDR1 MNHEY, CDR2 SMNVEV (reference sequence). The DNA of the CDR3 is TGTGCCAGTAAGAACACCGGGGAGCTGTTTTTT. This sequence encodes CASKNTGELFF.

The CDR3 loop is CASSVDGGVKAGNTIYF. For the CDR3, the DNA is TGTGCCAGCAGCGTAGATGGTGGGGTTAAAGCTGGAAACACCATATATTTT. This chain connects TRBV9 to TRBJ1-3, with D unclear. CDR3 length: 17 amino acids. CDR1 is SGDLS and CDR2 is YYNGEE in the germline V gene. The ends were cut back, 0 bases at V and 2 bases at J, with 15 bases in the middle.

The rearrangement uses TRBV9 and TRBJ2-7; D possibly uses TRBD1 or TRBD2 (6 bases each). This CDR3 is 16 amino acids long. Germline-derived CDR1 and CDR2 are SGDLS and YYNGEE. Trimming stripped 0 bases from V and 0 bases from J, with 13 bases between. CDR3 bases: TGTGCCAGCAGCGTAGTGCCGAAGGGGGGCTCCTACGAGCAGTACTTC. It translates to CASSVVPKGGSYEQYF.

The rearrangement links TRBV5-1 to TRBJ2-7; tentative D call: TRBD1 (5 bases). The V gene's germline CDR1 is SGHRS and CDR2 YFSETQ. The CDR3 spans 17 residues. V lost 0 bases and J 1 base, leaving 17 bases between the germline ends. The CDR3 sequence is CASSLGVQGSMSYEQYF. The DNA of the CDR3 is TGCGCCAGCAGCTTGGGTGTCCAGGGTTCCATGTCCTACGAGCAGTACTTC.

CDR3 amino acids: CASSPRTSGSGTGELFF. CDR3 coding DNA: TGTGCCAGCAGCCCCCGGACTAGCGGGAGTGGCACCGGGGAGCTGTTTTTT. This chain connects TRBV4-2 to TRBJ2-2, with TRBD2 identical over 13 bases. The CDR3 is 17 amino acids. Germline V CDR1 and CDR2: LGHNA, YNFKEQ. V lost 4 bases and J lost 4; bases outside the gene matches: 6.

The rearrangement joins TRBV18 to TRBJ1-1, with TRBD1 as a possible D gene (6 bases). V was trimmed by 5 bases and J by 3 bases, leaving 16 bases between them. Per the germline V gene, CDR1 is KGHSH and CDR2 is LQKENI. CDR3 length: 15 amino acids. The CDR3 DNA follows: TGTGCCAGCTCAACCAAACAGGGAGGGGACACTGAAGCTTTCTTT. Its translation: CASSTKQGGDTEAFF.

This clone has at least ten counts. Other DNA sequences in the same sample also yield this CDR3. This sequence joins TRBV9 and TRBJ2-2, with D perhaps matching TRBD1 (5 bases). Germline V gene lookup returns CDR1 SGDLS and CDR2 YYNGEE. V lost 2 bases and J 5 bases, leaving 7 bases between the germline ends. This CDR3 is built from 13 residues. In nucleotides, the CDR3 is TGTGCCAGCAGCGTCCAGGGTACCGGGGAGCTGTTTTTT. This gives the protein CASSVQGTGELFF.